The clone carrying this TCR beta chain came up a few times. The antigen remains unidentified. This entry belongs to a study of CD8 T cells in ankylosing spondylitis. Regarding the study as a whole: A motif of eight highly homologous TCR beta variants was seen as apparently characteristic of ankylosing spondylitis blood. Certain motif variants had earlier appeared in reactive arthritis synovial fluid and blood.

Each CDR3 protein gets one entry after TCRdb re-called the 5' RACE reads with MiXCR. The profile covers about 250,000 distinct CDR3 sequences, with roughly 8% appearing a single time and more than 4.5% taken by the ten largest. The sequenced sample was blood, either unsorted or a sorted T cell fraction (not recorded which). This receptor was taken from a female donor with ankylosing spondylitis or in good health (not recorded which).

The DNA of the CDR3 is TGTGCCAGCAGAGGGGAGGGGTATGGCTACACCTTC. It codes for CASRGEGYGYTF. The genes are TRBV7-9 and TRBJ1-2, with a tentative D call TRBD1 (5 bases). Trimming left V 6 bases short and J 5 bases short, with 10 bases between. This CDR3 comprises 12 residues. The V gene's germline CDR1 is SEHNR and CDR2 FQNEAQ (reference sequence).